Detailed here is one T cell receptor (beta chain). The antigen is unknown. These data come from a study of OX40 agonist ivuxolimab in advanced cancers. Study-wide context: The patients' treatment was ivuxolimab, an agonistic anti-OX40 (CD134) antibody. Study-wide results and limits: Expanded clones were, on average, more numerous in CD8+ T cells than in CD4+. Which antigen the expanded peripheral T cells recognized is unknown.

Generated by immunoSEQ multiplex PCR, the TCRdb table keeps only in-frame clones and is missing some. This sample carries 60,000 to 70,000 clones, about 86% of them seen once, and the ten largest clones take 0.55% to 0.6%. Systemic immunosuppression or a history of autoimmune disease excluded patients. The CDR3 has 14 residues. Trimming removed 5 bases from V and 1 base from J, with 11 bases in between. The germline gives CDR1 MNHNY, CDR2 SVGAGI (reference sequence). This chain uses TRBV6-6 with TRBJ1-1; D is possibly TRBD1 (5 bases). Sequences were derived from CD4+ or CD8+ T cells sorted from blood, sampled in a trial of the OX40 agonist ivuxolimab. This clonotype was obtained from an adult with an advanced solid tumor such as melanoma, head and neck, liver or kidney cancer. This CDR3 reads CASSVQRGNTEAFF. The CDR3 DNA sequence: TGTGCCAGCAGTGTCCAAAGGGGGAACACTGAAGCTTTCTTT.